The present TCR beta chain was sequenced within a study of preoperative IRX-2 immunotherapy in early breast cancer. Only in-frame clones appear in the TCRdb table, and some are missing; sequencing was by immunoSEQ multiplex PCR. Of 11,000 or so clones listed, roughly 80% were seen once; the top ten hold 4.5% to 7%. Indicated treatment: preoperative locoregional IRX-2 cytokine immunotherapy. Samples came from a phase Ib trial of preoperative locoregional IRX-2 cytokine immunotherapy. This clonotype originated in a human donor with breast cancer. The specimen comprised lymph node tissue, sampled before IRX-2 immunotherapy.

The CDR3 spells CASGLDTGELFF. The DNA of the CDR3 is TGTGCTAGTGGTTTGGACACCGGGGAGCTGTTTTTT. The rearrangement joins TRBV12-5 to TRBJ2-2; D unclear. Germline V CDR1 and CDR2: LGHNT, FRNRAP. The CDR3 length is 12 residues. V gave up 1 base and J gave up 3 bases, with 0 bases separating them.